Described below is a single T cell receptor beta chain sequence and its context. As yet, its antigen is unknown. The second PCR ran about 6 to 11 cycles with a sample-barcoded 5' primer and J-beta primers. TCRdb processed the 5' RACE reads anew with MiXCR; each CDR3 protein has one entry. The sample yields 750,000 to 950,000 distinct CDR3 sequences, about 55% seen once. The data stem from a study of blood T cells in healthy people across ages. Between the trimmed V and J ends, which lost 3 bases and 2 bases, there was a span of 17 bases. CDR1 is DFQATT and CDR2 is SNEGSKA in the germline V gene (reference sequence). The CDR3 loop spans 15 amino acids. Broader study findings: The study could not conclusively compare naive and antigen-experienced cells, given its unsorted PBMCs. Compared with aged donors, long-lived donors showed fewer expanded clones, suggesting selection.

Every sample had a minimum of 6.5 million PBMCs isolated. Total RNA amounts of at least 5 micrograms were extracted per sample. This sequence was found in a man older than 75 in good health. The chain employs TRBV20-1 and TRBJ2-7, with a tentative D call TRBD2 (5 bases). Sample: blood. CDR3 sequence reads: CSARDRTQTPYEQYF. The CDR3 DNA follows: TGCAGTGCTAGGGATCGGACTCAAACCCCCTACGAGCAGTACTTC.